This is a list of T cell receptor beta chains from one sample in a study of blood T cell repertoires in COVID-19. Using immunoSEQ multiplex PCR, the repertoire was profiled, and TCRdb retains in-frame clones only, with some absent. In the table there are 150,000 or so clones, about nine tenths of which are singletons. Sequenced material: peripheral blood. The source is a woman aged 70-85 years with COVID-19, enrolled during active disease. Each CDR3 is given with its conserved first and last residue. The D gene is left open where the match is weak. For some rows the clone size is stated as once, few or many, or as a class when expanded; others skip it.

>-|TRBJ2-7|-|TRBV13
TGTGCCAGCAGCCTCCACGGGGGCTCCTACGAGCAGTACTTC
CASSLHGGSYEQYF
>-|TRBJ2-5|-|TRBV7-9
TGTGCCAGCAGCCCACAGGGAGAGACCCAGTACTTC
CASSPQGETQYF
>-|TRBJ2-5|-|TRBV7-3
TGTGCCAGCAGCCCGGGAACGAGAGAGACCCAGTACTTC
CASSPGTRETQYF
>-|TRBJ1-3|-|TRBV9
TGTGCCAGCAGCGTCTGGGAGTCTGGAAACACCATATATTTT
CASSVWESGNTIYF
>-|TRBJ1-2|-|TRBV6-5
TGTGCCAGCACCCTCGACAGCTCCAACTATGGCTACACCTTC
CASTLDSSNYGYTF
>TRBD1|TRBJ2-7|-|TRBV19
TGTGCCAGTAGCGCAGGGACAGCCTCTCCTTCGAAGCAGTACTTC
CASSAGTASPSKQYF
>TRBD1|TRBJ2-2|-|TRBV2
TGTGCCAGCAGCGACCCCGGGACAGGGTACGGCGGGGAGCTGTTTTTT
CASSDPGTGYGGELFF
>-|TRBJ2-7|few|TRBV2
TGTGCCAGCAGTGAAGCGCGGAAGAGCTCCTACGAGCAGTACTTC
CASSEARKSSYEQYF
>-|TRBJ1-2|-|TRBV30
TGTGCCTGGTCCCCGACAGCGAGCTATGGCTACACCTTC
CAWSPTASYGYTF
>TRBD2|TRBJ2-1|once|TRBV7-9
TGTGCCAGCAGCTTAGCTAGCGGGGTGACCTACAATGAGCAGTTCTTC
CASSLASGVTYNEQFF
>-|TRBJ1-5|-|TRBV5-4
TGTGCCAGCAGCTTGTGGGGCCAGCCCCAGCATTTT
CASSLWGQPQHF
>-|TRBJ2-2|-|TRBV5-4
TGTGCCAGCAGCCTCCGAGGGGGCGGGATCACCGGGGAGCTGTTTTTT
CASSLRGGGITGELFF
>TRBD2|TRBJ2-5|-|TRBV19
TGTGCCAGTGGCCTAGCGGGGGGGCAAGAGACCCAGTACTTC
CASGLAGGQETQYF
>-|TRBJ1-6|once|TRBV28
TGTGCCAGCAGTCAAATAGATTCACCCCTCCACTTT
CASSQIDSPLHF
>-|TRBJ2-7|-|TRBV9
TGTGCCAGCAGCGTAGGGCCAGACTCCTACGAGCAGTACTTC
CASSVGPDSYEQYF
>-|TRBJ1-2|-|TRBV18
TGTGCCAGCTCACCACTCGGGAAAGAACTTAACTATGGCTACACCTTC
CASSPLGKELNYGYTF
>TRBD1|TRBJ1-4|few|TRBV6-5
TGTGCCAGCAGTTACCGGGACAGGGATGAAAAACTGTTTTTT
CASSYRDRDEKLFF
>-|TRBJ1-1|-|TRBV6-2/TRBV6-3
TGTGCCAGCAGTCAGGGAACTGAAGCTTTCTTT
CASSQGTEAFF
>-|TRBJ1-5|-|TRBV6-5
TGTGCCAGCGGGCAGCCCAATCAGCCCCAGCATTTT
CASGQPNQPQHF
>TRBD2|TRBJ2-3|-|TRBV6-4
TGTGCCAGCAGTGACTCGGGCCTGGCGGGGGGGCAAGATACGCAGTATTTT
CASSDSGLAGGQDTQYF
>-|TRBJ1-3|-|TRBV5-4
TGTGCCAGCAGCTTTCAGGGGCCTAGAGGAAACACCATATATTTT
CASSFQGPRGNTIYF
>-|TRBJ2-7|-|TRBV3-1/TRBV3-2
TGTGCCAGCAGCCAAGTCGGGGGGCCCTCCTACGAGCAGTACTTC
CASSQVGGPSYEQYF
>-|TRBJ1-1|once|TRBV7-9
TGTGCCAGCAGCCCATCCCGTGGAGGCTCCACTGAAGCTTTCTTT
CASSPSRGGSTEAFF
>-|TRBJ2-1|-|TRBV20-1
TGCAGTGCTAGACCCGGTATTGAGCAGTTCTTC
CSARPGIEQFF
>TRBD1|TRBJ1-2|-|TRBV19
TGTGCCAGTAGTAGACCAACAGGGGATTTCTATGGCTACACCTTC
CASSRPTGDFYGYTF
>-|TRBJ1-1|-|TRBV28
TGTGCCAGCAGTTTTCAAATAGCTGAAGCTTTCTTT
CASSFQIAEAFF
>-|TRBJ1-5|few|TRBV28
TGTGCCAGCAGGCCGGGCCACGAGGGGGGCAATCAGCCCCAGCATTTT
CASRPGHEGGNQPQHF
>TRBD1|TRBJ1-5|-|TRBV4-1
TGCGCCAGCAGCCTCCACCGGGGTATATCCGGGACAGGGGTCTTAGGTCAGCCCCAGCATTTT
CASSLHRGISGTGVLGQPQHF
>TRBD1|TRBJ2-2|-|TRBV30
TGTGCCTGGAGTGTACGGGGGACAGGGACCACCGGGGAGCTGTTTTTT
CAWSVRGTGTTGELFF
>-|TRBJ1-2|-|TRBV19
TGTGCCAGTAGTATCTACTCGGACAGCAGCGATGGCTACACCTTC
CASSIYSDSSDGYTF
>-|TRBJ1-2|-|TRBV23-1
TGCGCCAGCAGACTCCCCGTGGGGGCGACGAACTATGGCTACACCTTC
CASRLPVGATNYGYTF
>TRBD1|TRBJ1-2|-|TRBV5-8
TGTGCCAGCAGCTTGCAGGGGGCCTATGGCTACACCTTC
CASSLQGAYGYTF
>TRBD1|TRBJ2-3|few|TRBV18
TGTGCCAGCTCACCGCCGGGACAGTTGTTCAGGTTGTTCACAGATACGCAGTATTTT
CASSPPGQLFRLFTDTQYF
>-|TRBJ2-7|-|TRBV5-1
TGCGCCAGCAGCCTCAACAGGGCGGTCTACGAGCAGTACTTC
CASSLNRAVYEQYF
>TRBD1|TRBJ2-5|-|TRBV19
TGTGCCAGTAGTATAGGGGGGGACAGGGAAGAGACCCAGTACTTC
CASSIGGDREETQYF
>TRBD1|TRBJ2-7|once|TRBV9
TGTGCCAGCAGCCCAGGGGGCGGCCGCTACGAGCAGTACTTC
CASSPGGGRYEQYF
>TRBD1|TRBJ1-2|-|TRBV7-3
TGTGCCAGCAGCCCGAGACGGGACAGCTTTTATGGCTACACCTTC
CASSPRRDSFYGYTF
>-|TRBJ2-1|-|TRBV5-1
TGCGCCAGCAGCTTGCCGGGGAATGAGCAGTTCTTC
CASSLPGNEQFF
>TRBD2|TRBJ2-7|-|TRBV19
TGTGCCAGTAGTATGTATTGGGGGGGCTCCTACGAGCAGTACTTC
CASSMYWGGSYEQYF
>TRBD1|TRBJ2-7|-|TRBV5-1
TGCGCCAGCTACCCGGGGACAGGGGTCTACGAGCAGTACTTC
CASYPGTGVYEQYF
>-|TRBJ2-1|-|TRBV7-9
TGTGCCAGCAGCTCCGGACAGCCAGACAATGAGCAGTTCTTC
CASSSGQPDNEQFF
>-|TRBJ2-7|-|TRBV18
TGTGCCAGCTCACCGACACAGGGAACTAGCTCCTACGAGCAGTACTTC
CASSPTQGTSSYEQYF
>-|TRBJ2-2|-|TRBV5-1
TGCGCCAGCAGCTTCGGAGCGAACACCGGGGAGCTGTTTTTT
CASSFGANTGELFF
>-|TRBJ2-1|-|TRBV7-9
TGTGCCAGCAGCTTAGCGGGGGGTCACAATGAGCAGTTCTTC
CASSLAGGHNEQFF
>TRBD2|TRBJ2-7|-|TRBV10-3
TGTGCCATCAGTGAGGGACTAGCGGGGTACGAGCAGTACTTC
CAISEGLAGYEQYF
>-|TRBJ1-2|-|TRBV6-5
TGTGCCAGCCTCTCTGTCTCCGGCTACACCTTC
CASLSVSGYTF
>TRBD1|TRBJ2-2|-|TRBV4-1
TGCGCCAGCAGCCATAGTCCGGCGACAGGGGGGATCCCCGGGGAGCTGTTTTTT
CASSHSPATGGIPGELFF
>TRBD2|TRBJ2-7|few|TRBV11-2
TGTGCCAGCAGCCTCCCCCTGGGACTAGCGGCTAGGAAGCAGTACTTC
CASSLPLGLAARKQYF
>-|TRBJ1-4|-|TRBV7-9
TGTGCCAGCAGCTTGCGGGAAAAACTGTTTTTT
CASSLREKLFF
>-|TRBJ1-1|-|TRBV25-1
TGTGCCAGCACCAAGAACACTGAAGCTTTCTTT
CASTKNTEAFF
>TRBD2|TRBJ2-1|-|TRBV27
TGTGCCAGCAGGGGAGGGACGGCCCTAGCGGGGGGCTCCTACAATGAGCAGTTCTTC
CASRGGTALAGGSYNEQFF
>-|TRBJ1-6|-|TRBV30
TGTGCCTGGAGTATGGAGATTCCCCGTTCACCCCTCCACTTT
CAWSMEIPRSPLHF
>-|TRBJ1-3|-|TRBV4-1
TGCGCCAGCAGCCATCTGGCAGTCTCTGGAAACACCATATATTTT
CASSHLAVSGNTIYF
>TRBD2|TRBJ2-3|-|TRBV9
TGTGCCAGCAGCGTAGTAAGCGGGGGGTTCGCAGATACGCAGTATTTT
CASSVVSGGFADTQYF
>-|TRBJ1-4|-|TRBV19
TGTGCCAGTAGTAACCCGGGGGGACTGTTTTTT
CASSNPGGLFF
>-|TRBJ1-3|-|TRBV3-1/TRBV3-2
TGTGCCAGCAGCGGTACAATCTCTGGAAACACCATATATTTT
CASSGTISGNTIYF
>-|TRBJ2-5|-|TRBV20-1
TGCAGTCCCCCAACGAGAGAGACCCAGTACTTC
CSPPTRETQYF